This T cell receptor (beta chain) was profiled in a study of cytomegalovirus exposure and HLA in healthy donors. Findings and limits, study-wide: A subsequent analysis found that TCR clusters from the first cohort also tended to co-occur in the roughly 120 validation repertoires, with 90% to 95% of cluster scores above 0. Rarity characterized most TCR sequences, yet some public TCRs appeared in many donors.

This clone was seen just once. The antigen is unknown. Clones were sequenced by immunoSEQ multiplex PCR, and TCRdb holds only the in-frame ones, with some missing. The table has 180,000 or so clones, around nine tenths seen once. The sequence was collected from a man aged 25 to 40 in good health and CMV-seropositive. The specimen sequenced was PBMCs.

The CDR3 spells CASRSDRTNTGELFF. The CDR3 bases are TGTGCCAGCAGATCCGACAGAACGAACACCGGGGAGCTGTTTTTT. The chain couples TRBV7-9 to TRBJ2-2, with a tentative D call TRBD1 (5 bases). CDR1 and CDR2 from the germline V gene are SEHNR and FQNEAQ (reference sequence). This CDR3 spans 15 amino acids. Deletions cut 6 bases from V and 0 bases from J, with 11 bases between.